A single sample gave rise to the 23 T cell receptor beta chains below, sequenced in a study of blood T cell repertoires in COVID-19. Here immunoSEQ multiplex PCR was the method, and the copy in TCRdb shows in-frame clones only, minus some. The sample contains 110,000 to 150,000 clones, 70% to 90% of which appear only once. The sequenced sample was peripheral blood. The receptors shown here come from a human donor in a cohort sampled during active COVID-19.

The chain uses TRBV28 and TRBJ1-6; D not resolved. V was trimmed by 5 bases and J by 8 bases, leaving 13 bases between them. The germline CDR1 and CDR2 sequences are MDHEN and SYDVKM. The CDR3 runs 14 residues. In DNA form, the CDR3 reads TGTGCCAGCAGTAAACCTTCGAGGGATTCACCCCTCCACTTT. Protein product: CASSKPSRDSPLHF.

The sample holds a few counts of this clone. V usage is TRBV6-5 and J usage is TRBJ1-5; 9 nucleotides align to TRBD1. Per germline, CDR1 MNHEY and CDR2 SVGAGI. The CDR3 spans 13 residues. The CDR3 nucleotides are TGTTGGGACAGGGATATTAGCAATCAGCCCCAGCATTTT. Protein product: CWDRDISNQPQHF.

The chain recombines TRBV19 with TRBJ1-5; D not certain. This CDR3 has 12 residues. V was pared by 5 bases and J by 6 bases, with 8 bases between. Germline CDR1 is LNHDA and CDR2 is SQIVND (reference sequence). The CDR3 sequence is CASSSHGQPQHF. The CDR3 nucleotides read TGTGCCAGTAGTTCTCACGGTCAGCCCCAGCATTTT.

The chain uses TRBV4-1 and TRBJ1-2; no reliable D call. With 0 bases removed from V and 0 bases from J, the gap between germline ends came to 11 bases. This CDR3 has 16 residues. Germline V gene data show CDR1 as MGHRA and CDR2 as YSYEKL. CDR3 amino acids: CASSQDWAISNYGYTF. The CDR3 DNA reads TGCGCCAGCAGCCAAGATTGGGCAATTTCTAACTATGGCTACACCTTC.

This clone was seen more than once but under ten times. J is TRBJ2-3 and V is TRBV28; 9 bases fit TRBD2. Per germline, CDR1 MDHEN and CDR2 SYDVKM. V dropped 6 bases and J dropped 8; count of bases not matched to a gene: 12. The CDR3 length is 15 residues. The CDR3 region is CASSSGGGRAITQYF. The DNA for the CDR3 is TGTGCCAGCAGCTCCGGGGGCGGGAGGGCGATTACGCAGTATTTT.

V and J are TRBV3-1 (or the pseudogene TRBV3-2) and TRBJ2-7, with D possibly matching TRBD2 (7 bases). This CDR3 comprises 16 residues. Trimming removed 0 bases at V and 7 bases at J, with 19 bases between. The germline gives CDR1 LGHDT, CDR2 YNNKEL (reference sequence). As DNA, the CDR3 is TGTGCCAGCAGCCAAGAGGGACACCGCCCCGGGGGGGAGCAGTACTTC. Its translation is CASSQEGHRPGGEQYF.

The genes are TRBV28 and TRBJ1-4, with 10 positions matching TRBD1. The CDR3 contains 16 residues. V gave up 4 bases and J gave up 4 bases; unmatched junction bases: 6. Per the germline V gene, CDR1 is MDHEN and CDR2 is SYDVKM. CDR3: CASSSIGTGVNEKLFF. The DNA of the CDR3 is TGTGCCAGCAGTTCTATCGGGACAGGGGTTAATGAAAAACTGTTTTTT.

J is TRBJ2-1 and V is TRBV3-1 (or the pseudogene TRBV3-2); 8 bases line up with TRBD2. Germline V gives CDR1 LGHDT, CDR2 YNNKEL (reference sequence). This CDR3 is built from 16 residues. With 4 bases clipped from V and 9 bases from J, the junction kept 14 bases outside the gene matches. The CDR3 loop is CASSLRTSRWGGEQFF. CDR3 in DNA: TGTGCCAGCAGCCTTCGGACTAGCAGGTGGGGCGGTGAGCAGTTCTTC.

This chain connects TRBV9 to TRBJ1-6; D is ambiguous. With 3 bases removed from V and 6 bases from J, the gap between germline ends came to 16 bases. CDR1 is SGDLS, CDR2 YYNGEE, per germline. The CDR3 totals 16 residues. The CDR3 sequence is CASSADVRRSNSPLHF. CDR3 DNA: TGTGCCAGCAGCGCCGACGTCAGGCGTAGTAATTCACCCCTCCACTTT.

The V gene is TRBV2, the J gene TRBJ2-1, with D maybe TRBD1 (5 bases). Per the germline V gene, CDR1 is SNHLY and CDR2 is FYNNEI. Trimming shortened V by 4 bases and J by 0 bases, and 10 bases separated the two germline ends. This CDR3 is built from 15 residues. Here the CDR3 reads CASSGQGTSYNEQFF. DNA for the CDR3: TGTGCCAGCAGTGGTCAGGGAACCTCCTACAATGAGCAGTTCTTC. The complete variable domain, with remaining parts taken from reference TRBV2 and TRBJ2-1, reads EPEVTQTPSHQVTQMGQEVILRCVPISNHLYFYWYRQILGQKVEFLVSFYNNEISEKSEIFDDQFSVERPDGSNFTLKIRSTKLEDSAMYFCASSGQGTSYNEQFFGPGTRLTVL.

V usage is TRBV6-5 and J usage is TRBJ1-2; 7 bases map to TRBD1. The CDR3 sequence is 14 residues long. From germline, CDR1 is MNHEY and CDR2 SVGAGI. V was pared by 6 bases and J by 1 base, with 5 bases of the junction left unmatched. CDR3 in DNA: TGTGCCAGCAGCACAGGGGATAATAACTATGGCTACACCTTC. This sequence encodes CASSTGDNNYGYTF.

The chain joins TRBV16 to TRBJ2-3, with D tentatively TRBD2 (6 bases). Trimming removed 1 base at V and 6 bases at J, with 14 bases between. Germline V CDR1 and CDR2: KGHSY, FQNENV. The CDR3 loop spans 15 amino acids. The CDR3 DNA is TGTGCCAGCAGCCAATTGGGGACTCGCTACGATACGCAGTATTTT. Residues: CASSQLGTRYDTQYF.

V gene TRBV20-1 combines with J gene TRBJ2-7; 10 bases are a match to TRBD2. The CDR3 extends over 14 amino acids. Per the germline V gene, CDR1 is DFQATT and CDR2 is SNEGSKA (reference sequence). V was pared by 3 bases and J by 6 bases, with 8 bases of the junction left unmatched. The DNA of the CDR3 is TGCAGTGCTAGTACCAGCGGGAGGGCCTTCGAGCAGTACTTC. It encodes CSASTSGRAFEQYF.

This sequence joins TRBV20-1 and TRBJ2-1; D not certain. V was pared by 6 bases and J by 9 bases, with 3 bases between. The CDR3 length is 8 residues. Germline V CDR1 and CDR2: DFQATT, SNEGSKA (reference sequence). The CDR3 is CSAGEQFF. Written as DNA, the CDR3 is TGCAGTGCCGGTGAGCAGTTCTTC.

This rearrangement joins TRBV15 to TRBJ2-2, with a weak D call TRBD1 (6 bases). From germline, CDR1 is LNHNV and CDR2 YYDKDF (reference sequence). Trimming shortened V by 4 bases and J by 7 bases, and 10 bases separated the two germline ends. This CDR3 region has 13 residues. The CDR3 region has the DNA TGTGCCACCAGCAACCAGGGACACGGGGAGCTGTTTTTT. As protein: CATSNQGHGELFF.

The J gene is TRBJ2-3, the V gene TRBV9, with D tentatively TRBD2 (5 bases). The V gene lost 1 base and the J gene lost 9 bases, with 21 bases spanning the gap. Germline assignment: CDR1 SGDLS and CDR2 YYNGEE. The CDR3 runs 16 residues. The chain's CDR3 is CASSVSIGRGEGTQYF. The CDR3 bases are TGTGCCAGCAGCGTATCAATAGGACGGGGTGAGGGAACGCAGTATTTT. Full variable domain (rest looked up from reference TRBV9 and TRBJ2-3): DSGVTQTPKHLITATGQRVTLRCSPRSGDLSVYWYQQSLDQGLQFLIQYYNGEERAKGNILERFSAQQFPDLHSELNLSSLELGDSALYFCASSVSIGRGEGTQYFGPGTRLTVL.

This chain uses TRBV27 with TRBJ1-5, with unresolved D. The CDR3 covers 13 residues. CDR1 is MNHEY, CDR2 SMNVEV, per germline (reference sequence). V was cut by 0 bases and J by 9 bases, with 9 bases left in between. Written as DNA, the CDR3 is TGTGCCAGCAGTTTATCTCTTTTTTCGCCCCAGCATTTT. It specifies CASSLSLFSPQHF.

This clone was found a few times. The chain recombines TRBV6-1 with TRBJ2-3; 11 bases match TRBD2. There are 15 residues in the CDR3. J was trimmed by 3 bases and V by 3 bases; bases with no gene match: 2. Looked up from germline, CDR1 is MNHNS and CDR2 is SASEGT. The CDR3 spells CASSDLAGGTDTQYF. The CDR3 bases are TGTGCCAGCAGTGATCTAGCGGGGGGTACAGATACGCAGTATTTT.

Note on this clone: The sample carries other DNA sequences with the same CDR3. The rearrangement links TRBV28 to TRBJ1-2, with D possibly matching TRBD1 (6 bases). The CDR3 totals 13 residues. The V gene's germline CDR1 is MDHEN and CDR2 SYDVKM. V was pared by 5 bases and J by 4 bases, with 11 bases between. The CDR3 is CASSLDRRYGYTF. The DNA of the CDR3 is TGTGCCAGCAGTCTTGACAGGCGCTATGGCTACACCTTC.

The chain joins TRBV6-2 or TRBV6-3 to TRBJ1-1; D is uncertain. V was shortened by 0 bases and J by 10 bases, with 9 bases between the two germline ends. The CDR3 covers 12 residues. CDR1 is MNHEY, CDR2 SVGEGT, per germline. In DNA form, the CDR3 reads TGTGCCAGCAGTTACTCGTCGAGGGTAGCTTTCTTT. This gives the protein CASSYSSRVAFF.

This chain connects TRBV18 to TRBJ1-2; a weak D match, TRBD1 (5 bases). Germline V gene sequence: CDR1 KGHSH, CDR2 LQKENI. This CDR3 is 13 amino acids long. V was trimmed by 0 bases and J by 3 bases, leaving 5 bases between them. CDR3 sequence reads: CASSPPGDYGYTF. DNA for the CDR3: TGTGCCAGCTCACCACCAGGGGACTATGGCTACACCTTC.

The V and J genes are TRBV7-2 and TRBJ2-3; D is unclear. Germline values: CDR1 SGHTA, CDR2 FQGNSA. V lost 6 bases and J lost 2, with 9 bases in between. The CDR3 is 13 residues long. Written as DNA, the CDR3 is TGTGCCAGCAGTCAAGCGAACACAGATACGCAGTATTTT. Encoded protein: CASSQANTDTQYF.

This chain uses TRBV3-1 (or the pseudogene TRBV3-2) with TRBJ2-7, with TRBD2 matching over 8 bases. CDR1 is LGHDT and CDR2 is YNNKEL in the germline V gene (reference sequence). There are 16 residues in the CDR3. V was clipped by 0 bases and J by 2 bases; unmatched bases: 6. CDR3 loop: CASSQDRTSLPYEQYF. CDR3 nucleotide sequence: TGTGCCAGCAGCCAAGATAGGACTAGCCTCCCCTACGAGCAGTACTTC.